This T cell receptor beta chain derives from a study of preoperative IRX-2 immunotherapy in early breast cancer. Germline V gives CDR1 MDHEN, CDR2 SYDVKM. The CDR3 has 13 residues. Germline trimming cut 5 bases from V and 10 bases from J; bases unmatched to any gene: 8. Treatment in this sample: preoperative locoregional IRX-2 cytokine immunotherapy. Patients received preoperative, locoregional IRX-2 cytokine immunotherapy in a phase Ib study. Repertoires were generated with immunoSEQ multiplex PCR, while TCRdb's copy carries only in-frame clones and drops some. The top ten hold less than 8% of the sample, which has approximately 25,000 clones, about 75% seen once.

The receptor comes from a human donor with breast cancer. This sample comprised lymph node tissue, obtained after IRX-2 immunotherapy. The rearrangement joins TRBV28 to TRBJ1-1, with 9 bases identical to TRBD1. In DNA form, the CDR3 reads TGTGCCAGCAGTCGTGCGGGACAGGGTAGAGCTTTCTTT. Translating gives CASSRAGQGRAFF.